This T cell receptor beta chain appears in the sequencing data of a study of human T cells and chemical hapten exposure. Stated time point: pre-sensitization, week 0. Regarding treatment: therapeutic diphenylcyclopropenone sensitization with weekly scalp DPC. Study observations and caveats: Donors' alopecia may make their immune response differ from healthy people's. Following DPC sensitization, TCRs present above 1 in 1000 frequency showed no change.

Comment on this clonotype: No antigen is known for it.

Trimming shortened V by 1 base and J by 8 bases, and 11 bases separated the two germline ends. CDR3 size: 14 residues. Germline lookup yields CDR1 LGHNA and CDR2 YSLEER. The study's library attached unique molecular identifiers to single cDNA molecules. TCRdb processed the RACE reads anew with MiXCR; each CDR3 protein has one entry. The sample lists under 300,000 distinct CDR3 sequences; almost 8% were seen once. This TCR came from a man aged 18 to 29 with alopecia areata. Some clones in this sample may be carry-over from other donors' samples. The chain joins TRBV4-3 to TRBJ2-2; no firm D call. The input for sequencing was whole blood, taken in connection with sensitization to the hapten diphenylcyclopropenone (DPC). The CDR3 loop is CASSQGSPYGELFF. CDR3 coding DNA: TGCGCCAGCAGCCAAGGAAGTCCATATGGGGAGCTGTTTTTT.